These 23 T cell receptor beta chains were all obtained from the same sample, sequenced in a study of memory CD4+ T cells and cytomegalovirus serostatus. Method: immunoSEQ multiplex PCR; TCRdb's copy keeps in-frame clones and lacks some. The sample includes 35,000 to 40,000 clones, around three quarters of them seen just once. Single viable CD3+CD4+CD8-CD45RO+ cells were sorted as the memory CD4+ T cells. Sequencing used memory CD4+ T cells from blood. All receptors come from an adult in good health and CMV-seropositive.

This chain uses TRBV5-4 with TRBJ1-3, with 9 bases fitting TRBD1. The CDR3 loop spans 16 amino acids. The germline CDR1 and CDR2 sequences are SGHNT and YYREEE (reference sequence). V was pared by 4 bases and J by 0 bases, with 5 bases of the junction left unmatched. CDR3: CASSTGGLSSGNTIYF. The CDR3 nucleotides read TGTGCCAGCAGCACAGGGGGCCTAAGCTCTGGAAACACCATATATTTT. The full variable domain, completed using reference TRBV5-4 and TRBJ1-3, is ETGVTQSPTHLIKTRGQQVTLRCSSQSGHNTVSWYQQALGQGPQFIFQYYREEENGRGNFPPRFSGLQFPNYSSELNVNALELDDSALYLCASSTGGLSSGNTIYFGEGSWLTVV.

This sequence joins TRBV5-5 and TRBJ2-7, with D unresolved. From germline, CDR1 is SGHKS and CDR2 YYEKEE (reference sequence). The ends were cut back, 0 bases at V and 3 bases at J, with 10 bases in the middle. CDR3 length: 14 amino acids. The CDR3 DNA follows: TGTGCCAGCAGCTTGGAGGTCCAAGGCTACGAGCAGTACTTC. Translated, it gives CASSLEVQGYEQYF.

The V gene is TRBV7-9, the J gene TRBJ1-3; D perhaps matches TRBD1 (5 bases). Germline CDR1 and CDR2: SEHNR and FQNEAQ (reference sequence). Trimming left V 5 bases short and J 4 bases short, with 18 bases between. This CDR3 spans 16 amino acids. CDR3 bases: TGTGCCAGCAGCCCTCTACCGGGACGGATGGGAAACACCATATATTTT. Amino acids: CASSPLPGRMGNTIYF.

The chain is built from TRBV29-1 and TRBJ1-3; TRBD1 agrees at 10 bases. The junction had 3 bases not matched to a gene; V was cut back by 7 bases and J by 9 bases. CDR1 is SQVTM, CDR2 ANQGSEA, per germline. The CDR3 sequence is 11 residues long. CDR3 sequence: CSARTGGTIYF. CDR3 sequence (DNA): TGCAGCGCTAGGACAGGGGGCACCATATATTTT.

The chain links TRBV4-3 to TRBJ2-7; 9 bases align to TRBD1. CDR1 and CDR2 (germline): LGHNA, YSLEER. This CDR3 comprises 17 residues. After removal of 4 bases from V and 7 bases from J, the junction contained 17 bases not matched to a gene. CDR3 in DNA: TGCGCCAGCAGCCGCCACACAACCGGGACAGGGATCGGTGAGCAGTACTTC. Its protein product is CASSRHTTGTGIGEQYF.

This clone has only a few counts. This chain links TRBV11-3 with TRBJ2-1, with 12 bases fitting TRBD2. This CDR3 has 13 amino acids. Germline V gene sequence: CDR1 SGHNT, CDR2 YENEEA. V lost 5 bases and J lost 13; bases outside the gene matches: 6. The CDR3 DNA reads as TGTGCCAGCAGCCGACTAGCGGGGGTGGAACAGTTCTTC. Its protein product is CASSRLAGVEQFF.

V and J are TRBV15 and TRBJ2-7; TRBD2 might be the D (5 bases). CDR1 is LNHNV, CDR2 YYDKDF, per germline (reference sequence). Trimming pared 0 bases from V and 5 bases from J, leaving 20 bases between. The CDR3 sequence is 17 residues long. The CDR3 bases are TGTGCCACCAGCAGAGATAGGACGGGATCTCCCACTAACGAGCAGTACTTC. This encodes CATSRDRTGSPTNEQYF.

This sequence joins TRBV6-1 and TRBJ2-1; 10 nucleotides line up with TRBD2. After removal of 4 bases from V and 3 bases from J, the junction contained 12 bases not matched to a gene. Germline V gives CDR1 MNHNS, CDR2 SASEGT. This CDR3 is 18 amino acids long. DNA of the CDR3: TGTGCCAGCAGTGTAGGTTTAGGTAGCGGGAGGAGCTACAATGAGCAGTTCTTC. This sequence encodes CASSVGLGSGRSYNEQFF.

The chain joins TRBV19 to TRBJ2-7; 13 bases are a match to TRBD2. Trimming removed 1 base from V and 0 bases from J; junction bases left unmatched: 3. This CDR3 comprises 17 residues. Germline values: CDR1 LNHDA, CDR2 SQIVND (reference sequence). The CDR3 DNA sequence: TGTGCCAGTAGTATAGGTGGACTAGCGGGAGACTCCTACGAGCAGTACTTC. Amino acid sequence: CASSIGGLAGDSYEQYF.

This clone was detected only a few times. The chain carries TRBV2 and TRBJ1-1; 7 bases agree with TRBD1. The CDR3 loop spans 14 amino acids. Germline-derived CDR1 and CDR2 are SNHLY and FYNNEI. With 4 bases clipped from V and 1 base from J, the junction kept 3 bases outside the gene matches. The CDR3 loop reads CASSGAGGNTEAFF. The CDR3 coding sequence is TGTGCCAGCAGTGGGGCAGGGGGGAACACTGAAGCTTTCTTT. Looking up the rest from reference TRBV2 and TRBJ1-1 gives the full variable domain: EPEVTQTPSHQVTQMGQEVILRCVPISNHLYFYWYRQILGQKVEFLVSFYNNEISEKSEIFDDQFSVERPDGSNFTLKIRSTKLEDSAMYFCASSGAGGNTEAFFGQGTRLTVV.

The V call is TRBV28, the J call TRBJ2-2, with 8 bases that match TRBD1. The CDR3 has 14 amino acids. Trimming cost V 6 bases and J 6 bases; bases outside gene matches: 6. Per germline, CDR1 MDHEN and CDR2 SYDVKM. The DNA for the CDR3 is TGTGCCAGCAGGGGACAGGTTTTGGCCGGGGAGCTGTTTTTT. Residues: CASRGQVLAGELFF.

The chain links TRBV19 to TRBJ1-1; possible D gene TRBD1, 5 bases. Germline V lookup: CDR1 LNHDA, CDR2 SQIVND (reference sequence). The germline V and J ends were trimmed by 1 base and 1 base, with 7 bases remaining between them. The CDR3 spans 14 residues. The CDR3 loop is CASSIARGNTEAFF. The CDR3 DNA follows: TGTGCCAGTAGTATAGCAAGGGGGAACACTGAAGCTTTCTTT.

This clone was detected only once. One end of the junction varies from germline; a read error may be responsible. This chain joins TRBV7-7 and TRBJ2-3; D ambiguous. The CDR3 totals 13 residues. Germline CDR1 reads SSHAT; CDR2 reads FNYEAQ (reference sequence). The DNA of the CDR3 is TGTGCTAGCAGCTTCCAACTCACAGATACGCAGTATTTT. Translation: CASSFQLTDTQYF.

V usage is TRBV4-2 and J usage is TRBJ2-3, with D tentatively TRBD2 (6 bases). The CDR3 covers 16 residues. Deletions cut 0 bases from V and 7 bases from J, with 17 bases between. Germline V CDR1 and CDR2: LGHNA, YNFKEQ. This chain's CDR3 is CASSQDLWLGGNTQYF. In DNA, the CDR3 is TGTGCCAGCAGCCAAGATTTATGGCTGGGGGGAAATACGCAGTATTTT.

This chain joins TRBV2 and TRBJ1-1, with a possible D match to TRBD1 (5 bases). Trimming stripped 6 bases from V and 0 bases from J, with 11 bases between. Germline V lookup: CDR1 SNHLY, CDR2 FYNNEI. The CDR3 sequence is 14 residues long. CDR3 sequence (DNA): TGTGCCAGCAGGGGGCGGCTGCTGAACACTGAAGCTTTCTTT. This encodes CASRGRLLNTEAFF.

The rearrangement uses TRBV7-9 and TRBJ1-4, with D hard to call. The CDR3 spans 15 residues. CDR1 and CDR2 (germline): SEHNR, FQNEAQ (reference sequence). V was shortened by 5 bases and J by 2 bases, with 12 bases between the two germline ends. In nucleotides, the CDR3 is TGTGCCAGCAGCGGCCAGAGGGCGACTAATGAAAAACTGTTTTTT. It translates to CASSGQRATNEKLFF.

CDR3 loop: CASSPRASGSGADTQYF. In DNA, the CDR3 is TGTGCCAGCAGCCCTCGGGCTAGCGGTTCCGGGGCAGATACGCAGTATTTT. The chain employs TRBV7-9 and TRBJ2-3, with 7 bases fitting TRBD2. The V gene end was trimmed by 5 bases and the J gene end by 4 bases; junction bases not matched to a gene: 15. The germline V gene has CDR1 SEHNR and CDR2 FQNEAQ (reference sequence). The CDR3 covers 17 residues.

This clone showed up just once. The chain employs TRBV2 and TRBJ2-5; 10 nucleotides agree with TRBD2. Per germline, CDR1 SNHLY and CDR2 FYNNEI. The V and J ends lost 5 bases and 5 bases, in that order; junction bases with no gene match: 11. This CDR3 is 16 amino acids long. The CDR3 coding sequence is TGTGCCAGCAGTCCTCTAGCGGGGGCCAGGGGGGAGACCCAGTACTTC. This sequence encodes CASSPLAGARGETQYF.

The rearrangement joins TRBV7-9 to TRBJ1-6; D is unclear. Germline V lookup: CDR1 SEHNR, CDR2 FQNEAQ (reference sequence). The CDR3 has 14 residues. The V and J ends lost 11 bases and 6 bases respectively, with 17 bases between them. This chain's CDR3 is CAGRTAGRNSPLHF. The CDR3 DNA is TGTGCCGGCCGGACGGCAGGTCGTAATTCACCCCTCCACTTT.

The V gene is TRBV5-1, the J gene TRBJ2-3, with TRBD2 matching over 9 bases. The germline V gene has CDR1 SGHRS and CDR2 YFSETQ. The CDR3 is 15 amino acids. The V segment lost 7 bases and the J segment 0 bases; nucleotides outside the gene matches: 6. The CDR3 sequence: CASCYLAGSTDTQYF. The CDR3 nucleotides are TGCGCCAGCTGCTACCTAGCGGGGAGCACAGATACGCAGTATTTT. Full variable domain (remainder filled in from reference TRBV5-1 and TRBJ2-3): KAGVTQTPRYLIKTRGQQVTLSCSPISGHRSVSWYQQTPGQGLQFLFEYFSETQRNKGNFPGRFSGRQFSNSRSEMNVSTLELGDSALYLCASCYLAGSTDTQYFGPGTRLTVL.

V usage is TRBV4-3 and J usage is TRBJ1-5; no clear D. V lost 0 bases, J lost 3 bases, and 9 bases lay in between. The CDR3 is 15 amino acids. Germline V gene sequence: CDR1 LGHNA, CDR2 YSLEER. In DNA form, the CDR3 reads TGCGCCAGCAGCCAAGAGAGAGGGATCAATCAGCCCCAGCATTTT. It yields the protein CASSQERGINQPQHF.

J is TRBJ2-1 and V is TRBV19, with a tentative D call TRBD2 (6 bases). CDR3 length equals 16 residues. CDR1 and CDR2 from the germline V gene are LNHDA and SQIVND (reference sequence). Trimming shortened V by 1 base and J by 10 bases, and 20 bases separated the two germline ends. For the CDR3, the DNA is TGTGCCAGTAGTATAGTGGGGGGATTGGGGTTACGCGAGCAGTTCTTC. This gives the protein CASSIVGGLGLREQFF.

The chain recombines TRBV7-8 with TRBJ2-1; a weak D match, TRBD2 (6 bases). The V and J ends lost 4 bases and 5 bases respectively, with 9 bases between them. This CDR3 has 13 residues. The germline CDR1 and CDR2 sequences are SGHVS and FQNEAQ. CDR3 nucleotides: TGTGCCAGCAGCTGGGCTAGCGACAATGAGCAGTTCTTC. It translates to CASSWASDNEQFF. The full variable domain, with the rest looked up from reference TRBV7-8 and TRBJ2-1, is GAGVSQSPRYKVAKRGQDVALRCDPISGHVSLFWYQQALGQGPEFLTYFQNEAQLDKSGLPSDRFFAERPEGSVSTLKIQRTQQEDSAVYLCASSWASDNEQFFGPGTRLTVL.